The 7 T cell receptor beta chains reported below all come from one sample, sequenced in a study of T cells in women clearing cervical HPV infection. This table comes from immunoSEQ multiplex PCR, and its TCRdb copy is limited to in-frame clones, with some not included. This sample's table reports around 46,000 clones. Sequencing used blood buffy coat. These receptors were taken from a woman aged 18 to 75 with a cervical HPV16 infection that either progressed to CIN3+ or cleared (not recorded which).

On this clone: The sequence runs out 3 residues before the end of the CDR3; the remainder is reconstructed from the germline J gene. The rearrangement links TRBV7-3 to TRBJ2-3; 9 bases fit TRBD2. The trim removed 3 bases at V and 5 bases at J, leaving 6 bases unmatched. The germline CDR1 and CDR2 sequences are SGHTA and FQGTGA. The CDR3 is 15 residues long. The CDR3 sequence: CASSFSGGFEDTQYF. Incomplete CDR3 DNA: TGTGCCAGCAGCTTTAGCGGGGGCTTCGAAGATACG.

In regard to this clone: The read terminates 3 residues ahead of where the CDR3 ends, so the germline J gene completes it. The rearrangement joins TRBV7-8 to TRBJ2-2; TRBD1 matches at 9 bases. J gave up 0 bases and V 5 bases, and 4 bases lay outside the gene matches. CDR1 is SGHVS and CDR2 is FQNEAQ in the germline V gene. The CDR3 runs to 16 residues. The CDR3 here is CASSERDRANTGELFF. Partial CDR3 DNA: TGTGCCAGCAGCGAACGGGACAGGGCGAACACCGGGGAG.

About this clone itself: The read comes to an end 3 residues before the CDR3 does, leaving the germline J gene to fill in the end. This rearrangement joins TRBV7-2 to TRBJ2-7; D unresolved. Trimming took off 3 bases at V and 1 base at J, with 13 bases between the two ends. Looked up from germline, CDR1 is SGHTA and CDR2 is FQGNSA. CDR3 size: 15 residues. Incomplete CDR3 DNA: TGTGCCAGCAGCTTCGCCGCTAGTCCTTCCTACGAG. Translated, it gives CASSFAASPSYE. The whole CDR3 sequence is CASSFAASPSYEQYF.

As regards this clone: The read halts 3 residues ahead of the CDR3 end, with the missing end drawn from the germline J gene. V is TRBV7-2 and J is TRBJ1-4; TRBD1 might be the D (6 bases). The CDR3 is 14 amino acids. Germline-derived CDR1 and CDR2 are SGHTA and FQGNSA. This CDR3 reads CASSLGTAYSPLFF. CDR3 bases read: TGTGCCAGCAGCTTAGGGACAGCCTACTCACCA.

To note about this clone: The CDR3 goes on 3 residues after the read ends, and that part is filled in from the germline J gene. The gene calls are TRBV30 and TRBJ1-1; 7 bases fit TRBD1. The junction had 5 bases not matched to a gene; V was cut back by 2 bases and J by 5 bases. The CDR3 extends over 13 amino acids. The V gene's germline CDR1 is GTSNPN and CDR2 SVGIG (reference sequence). Incomplete CDR3 DNA: TGTGCCTGGAGTCGGGGCAGGGGGACTGAA. It is translated as CAWSRGRGTE. The entire CDR3 is CAWSRGRGTEAFF.

As regards this clone: The read gets to within 3 residues of the CDR3 end, and the germline J gene fills in the rest. This chain uses TRBV19 with TRBJ1-1; D may be TRBD1 (5 bases). This CDR3 is built from 16 residues. V was pared by 3 bases and J by 0 bases, with 14 bases between. Germline V gives CDR1 LNHDA, CDR2 SQIVND (reference sequence). The CDR3 is CASSMAGLLMNTEAFF. The CDR3 bases that were read are TGTGCCAGTAGTATGGCGGGGCTCCTCATGAACACTGAA.

About this clone: The sequenced fragment ends 3 residues before the CDR3 boundary, so the rest is inferred from the germline J gene. The chain is built from TRBV7-6 and TRBJ2-7, with D hard to call. Germline V gene sequence: CDR1 SGHVS, CDR2 FNYEAQ. V lost 2 bases to trimming and J lost 4 bases, with 15 bases between them. This CDR3 contains 15 residues. The sequenced part of the CDR3 DNA is TGTGCCAGCAGCTTAAGCCCCGATGGGCTGTACGAG. Translation: CASSLSPDGLYE. The whole CDR3 sequence reads CASSLSPDGLYEQYF. Variable domain in full (rest from reference TRBV7-6 and TRBJ2-7): GAGVSQSPRYKVTKRGQDVALRCDPISGHVSLYWYRQALGQGPEFLTYFNYEAQQDKSGLPNDRFSAERPEGSISTLTIQRTEQRDSAMYRCASSLSPDGLYEQYFGPGTRLTVT.